Sequencing of this T cell receptor beta chain was carried out in a study of T cell responses to AZD1222 COVID-19 vaccine. Study findings and constraints: Sampling that yielded the repertoires occurred only after the peak T cell response. Spike-specific TCR breadth and depth rose after two AZD1222 doses.

Remarks on this clone: Its antigen remains unknown.

Profiled with immunoSEQ multiplex PCR; TCRdb holds only in-frame clones, not every one. The sample contains around 140,000 clones, around nine tenths of which appear only once. CDR3 length: 16 amino acids. Germline V gene sequence: CDR1 MNHNY, CDR2 SVGAGI (reference sequence). The germline V and J ends were trimmed by 2 bases and 1 base, with 9 bases remaining between them. The chain combines TRBV6-6 with TRBJ1-6, with a weak D call TRBD1 (5 bases). The TCR was taken from an adult in good health. The material sequenced was peripheral blood, taken on day 0 of AZD1222 vaccination. The CDR3 DNA reads TGTGCCAGCAGTTACGGCCAGGGTTCCTATAATTCACCCCTCCACTTT. Amino acid sequence: CASSYGQGSYNSPLHF.